The T cell receptor (beta chain) under discussion was sequenced for a study of CD4 T cells in relation to SARS-CoV-2 and coronaviruses. The overall study: After roughly ten days of antigen culture, PBMC TCR beta CDR3s were sequenced.

On this clone: The target antigen is unknown.

Assay used: immunoSEQ multiplex PCR; TCRdb lists only in-frame clones, some missing. The table has around 45,000 clones, approximately 80% seen once. The V gene's germline CDR1 is MNHEY and CDR2 SVGAGI. The CDR3 runs 14 residues. Trimming took 5 bases from V and 2 from J, leaving 13 bases between them. Sequenced input: naive CD4+ T cells from PBMCs, cultured in vitro. Indicated subset: naive CD4+ T cells isolated by negative enrichment. The chain couples TRBV6-5 to TRBJ2-7, with D possibly called TRBD1 or TRBD2 (5 bases each). This receptor was identified in an adult with COVID-19. The CDR3 DNA reads as TGTGCCAGCAGTAGGGACCGAGGGGCCTACGAGCAGTACTTC. This sequence encodes CASSRDRGAYEQYF.